This T cell receptor (beta chain) was sequenced in a study of shared clonotypes between healthy human individuals. Study-wide points: All-four-donor shared clonotypes had higher generation probabilities than non-shared clonotypes did.

At a deep level, the assay was run. Method: immunoSEQ multiplex PCR; TCRdb's copy keeps in-frame clones and lacks some. This table holds about 990,000 clones, about four fifths found once. As regards this clone: The target antigen is unknown.

This TCR came from a man between 18 and 35 years old in good health. Some clones in this sample may be carry-over from other donors' samples. Sequenced sample: memory CD4+ T cells from PBMCs. Subset in this sample: CD45RA-negative fraction.

CDR3 nucleotide sequence: TGTGCCAGCAGCGCCTCGACAGGGGGTATTGGCGAGCAGTACTTC. Translated, it gives CASSASTGGIGEQYF. This sequence joins TRBV9 and TRBJ2-7, with 9 nucleotides matching TRBD1. The CDR3 sequence is 15 residues long. V lost 3 bases to trimming and J lost 6 bases; unmatched junction nucleotides: 10. The germline V gene has CDR1 SGDLS and CDR2 YYNGEE.